This T cell receptor beta chain was profiled in a study of blood T cell repertoires in COVID-19. Study details: PBMCs, B-cell-depleted T cells, or T cells were the source of the cDNA or gDNA that made up the material.

CDR3 length: 14 residues. Germline loops: CDR1 KGHDR, CDR2 SFDVKD. The V and J ends lost 6 bases and 5 bases, in that order; junction bases with no gene match: 8. Per the original data handling: The assay estimated nucleated cells by amplifying reference gene primers. Profiling relied on immunoSEQ multiplex PCR, and the TCRdb table lists in-frame clones only, not all of them. V, J and clone size derive from that table, while D and trimming were established from the DNA sequence. This sample has 200,000 to 250,000 clones, with about 83% found just once. Sequencing used peripheral blood. The receptor comes from a woman aged 45 to 65 with active or convalescent COVID-19. V gene TRBV24-1 combines with J gene TRBJ2-5, with 7 nucleotides matching TRBD2. This chain's CDR3 is CATSSRRGGETQYF. The CDR3, as DNA: TGTGCCACCAGTAGCAGAAGGGGAGGGGAGACCCAGTACTTC.